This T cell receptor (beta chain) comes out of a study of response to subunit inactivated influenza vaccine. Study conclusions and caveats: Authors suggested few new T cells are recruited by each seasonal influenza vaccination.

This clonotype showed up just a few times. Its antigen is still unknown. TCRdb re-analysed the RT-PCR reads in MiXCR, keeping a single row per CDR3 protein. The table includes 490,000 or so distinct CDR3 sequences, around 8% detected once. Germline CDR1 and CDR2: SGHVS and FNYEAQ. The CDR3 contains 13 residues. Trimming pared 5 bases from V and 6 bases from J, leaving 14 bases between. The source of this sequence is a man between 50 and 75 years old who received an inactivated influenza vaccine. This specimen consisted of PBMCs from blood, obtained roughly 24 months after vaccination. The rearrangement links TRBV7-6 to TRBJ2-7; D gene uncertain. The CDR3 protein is CASSLTESGEQYF. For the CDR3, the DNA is TGTGCCAGCAGCCTTACAGAGTCGGGCGAGCAGTACTTC.